This is a list of T cell receptor beta chains from one sample in a study of shared T cell receptors in the human thymus. Assay used: immunoSEQ multiplex PCR; TCRdb lists only in-frame clones, some missing. The top ten hold roughly 0.01% of the sample, which has 720,000 or so clones, 70% to 90% seen once. This sample also belongs to another study, concerning human thymus T cells.

Sequencing was performed on thymocytes. The receptor set was obtained from a girl under three years old with a congenital heart defect. CDR3s include the opening cysteine and the closing phenylalanine or tryptophan. Each record gives: CDR3 DNA, CDR3 protein, clone size, J gene, D gene, V gene. D genes are given only for firm matches. Some rows have no size entry. The others give once, few or many, or a class for an expanded clone.

CDR3nt: TGTGCCAGCAGCTTACCAGCAACTAGCGGGGGTGGGAATGAGCAGTTCTTC
CDR3aa: CASSLPATSGGGNEQFF
abundance: few
j_gene: TRBJ2-1
d_gene: TRBD2
v_gene: TRBV11-2

CDR3nt: TGCGCCAGCAGCTATCGGCGGGACAGGATTCTGAGCTCCTATAATTCACCCCTCCACTTT
CDR3aa: CASSYRRDRILSSYNSPLHF
abundance: NA
j_gene: TRBJ1-6
d_gene: TRBD1
v_gene: TRBV4-3

CDR3nt: TGTGCCAGCAGCCAAGAGCCGGGGACTTATGGCTACACCTTC
CDR3aa: CASSQEPGTYGYTF
abundance: NA
j_gene: TRBJ1-2
d_gene: NA
v_gene: TRBV14

CDR3nt: TGCGCCAGCAGCTTTCGGTCCGGGACACCCACGAACACCGGGGAGCTGTTTTTT
CDR3aa: CASSFRSGTPTNTGELFF
abundance: NA
j_gene: TRBJ2-2
d_gene: NA
v_gene: TRBV4-1

CDR3nt: TGTGCCAGCAGCCAATCTCTTGGGACTAGCACATACAATGAGCAGTTCTTC
CDR3aa: CASSQSLGTSTYNEQFF
abundance: NA
j_gene: TRBJ2-1
d_gene: TRBD2
v_gene: TRBV14

CDR3nt: TGTGCCAGTCGGGCACTGGGGGGGGCCCATAATTCACCCCTCCACTTT
CDR3aa: CASRALGGAHNSPLHF
abundance: NA
j_gene: TRBJ1-6
d_gene: NA
v_gene: TRBV7-9

CDR3nt: TGTGCCAGCAGTTACCCCGGGACAACGTCCACCGGGGAGCTGTTTTTT
CDR3aa: CASSYPGTTSTGELFF
abundance: NA
j_gene: TRBJ2-2
d_gene: NA
v_gene: TRBV6-6

CDR3nt: TGTGCCAGCAGGACGATGACAGCGTGTTATGAAGCTTTCTTT
CDR3aa: CASRTMTACYEAFF
abundance: once
j_gene: TRBJ1-1
d_gene: NA
v_gene: TRBV6-1

CDR3nt: TGTGCCAGCAGCTTAGTTCACGGGGGAGACGAGACCCAGTACTTC
CDR3aa: CASSLVHGGDETQYF
abundance: NA
j_gene: TRBJ2-5
d_gene: NA
v_gene: TRBV11-2

CDR3nt: TGTGCCAGCAGCCGAAAGAGAAGTGGACTAGCGGTACCGGTGGATACGCAGTATTTT
CDR3aa: CASSRKRSGLAVPVDTQYF
abundance: NA
j_gene: TRBJ2-3
d_gene: TRBD2
v_gene: TRBV7-8

CDR3nt: TGCAGCGTTGAAGATGAAGCCGACAGGGGGATGGTGACAACTAATGAAAAACTGTTTTTT
CDR3aa: CSVEDEADRGMVTTNEKLFF
abundance: NA
j_gene: TRBJ1-4
d_gene: TRBD1
v_gene: TRBV29-1

CDR3nt: TGTGCCAGCAGCTTGGGACAGGGAAGGGTCGACGGCTACACCTTC
CDR3aa: CASSLGQGRVDGYTF
abundance: once
j_gene: TRBJ1-2
d_gene: TRBD1
v_gene: TRBV5-8

CDR3nt: TGTGCCAGCAGTCCCCCCCGGTACCACGGGAGGACTTTCTTT
CDR3aa: CASSPPRYHGRTFF
abundance: NA
j_gene: TRBJ1-1
d_gene: NA
v_gene: TRBV6-6

CDR3nt: TGTGCCAGCTCACCTGATCTTGGCAGGGGCGGGTCAGGTAATTCACCCCTCCACTTT
CDR3aa: CASSPDLGRGGSGNSPLHF
abundance: once
j_gene: TRBJ1-6
d_gene: NA
v_gene: TRBV18

CDR3nt: TGCAGTGCTAGACGGGACATTGGCTACACCTTC
CDR3aa: CSARRDIGYTF
abundance: NA
j_gene: TRBJ1-2
d_gene: NA
v_gene: TRBV20-1

CDR3nt: TGTGCCAGCAGTTTATCGGCAGCGAGCAATCAGCCCCAGCATTTT
CDR3aa: CASSLSAASNQPQHF
abundance: NA
j_gene: TRBJ1-5
d_gene: NA
v_gene: TRBV27

CDR3nt: TGTGCCACCATGGGGGGCACTGAAGCTTTCTTT
CDR3aa: CATMGGTEAFF
abundance: NA
j_gene: TRBJ1-1
d_gene: NA
v_gene: TRBV2

CDR3nt: TGTGCCACCAGCAGAGATCAAGCGGCCAGGCGCTACGAGCAGTACTTC
CDR3aa: CATSRDQAARRYEQYF
abundance: NA
j_gene: TRBJ2-7
d_gene: NA
v_gene: TRBV15

CDR3nt: TGTGCCAGCGGACCCGGGGGCAATGAGCAGTTCTTC
CDR3aa: CASGPGGNEQFF
abundance: NA
j_gene: TRBJ2-1
d_gene: NA
v_gene: TRBV11-2

CDR3nt: TGCGCCAGCACAGGAGGCTCCCCGAACAATGAAAAACTGTTTTTT
CDR3aa: CASTGGSPNNEKLFF
abundance: NA
j_gene: TRBJ1-4
d_gene: NA
v_gene: TRBV5-1

CDR3nt: TGTGCCAGCAGCTTAGCGCTTACTTGGAACAGCCCAGGGGCGTTAAATGGCTACACCTTC
CDR3aa: CASSLALTWNSPGALNGYTF
abundance: NA
j_gene: TRBJ1-2
d_gene: NA
v_gene: TRBV7-2

CDR3nt: TGCGCCAGCAGCCATCGCCCCTCCAGGGGACCCTATAATGAAAAACTGTTTTTT
CDR3aa: CASSHRPSRGPYNEKLFF
abundance: NA
j_gene: TRBJ1-4
d_gene: NA
v_gene: TRBV4-1

CDR3nt: TGTGCCAGCAGCCCCTTAGTCTTTTGTTGGGTTGGATGTTGGGACAATTACACCTTC
CDR3aa: CASSPLVFCWVGCWDNYTF
abundance: once
j_gene: TRBJ1-2
d_gene: NA
v_gene: TRBV7-8

CDR3nt: TGCGCCAGCAGCCAAGACCACCAGGGGGTTAGGGAAGAGACCCAGTACTTC
CDR3aa: CASSQDHQGVREETQYF
abundance: NA
j_gene: TRBJ2-5
d_gene: TRBD1
v_gene: TRBV4-1

CDR3nt: TGTGCCAGCTTGTATGGGGCCTCGCCGTCCCAAGAGACCCAGTACTTC
CDR3aa: CASLYGASPSQETQYF
abundance: NA
j_gene: TRBJ2-5
d_gene: NA
v_gene: TRBV11-2

CDR3nt: TGTGCCAGCAGCTTGGGTTTAGTCGGGACAGGGATGGTTGAAGCTTTCTTT
CDR3aa: CASSLGLVGTGMVEAFF
abundance: NA
j_gene: TRBJ1-1
d_gene: TRBD1
v_gene: TRBV5-4

CDR3nt: TGTGCCAGCATGCAGGTTCGGGAGACCCAGTACTTC
CDR3aa: CASMQVRETQYF
abundance: once
j_gene: TRBJ2-5
d_gene: NA
v_gene: TRBV6-1

CDR3nt: TGTGCCAGTAGTCCTCGAACGGGACAGCAAAACGTCTACGAGCAGTACTTC
CDR3aa: CASSPRTGQQNVYEQYF
abundance: NA
j_gene: TRBJ2-7
d_gene: TRBD1
v_gene: TRBV19

CDR3nt: TGTGCCAGCAGCCCTAAGCCGACCTCTTGGCAGGGGAACGACGAGCAGTACTTC
CDR3aa: CASSPKPTSWQGNDEQYF
abundance: NA
j_gene: TRBJ2-7
d_gene: NA
v_gene: TRBV7-3

CDR3nt: TGTGCCAGCAGCCCCGGGGGGGAAGAGGAGACCCAGTACTTC
CDR3aa: CASSPGGEEETQYF
abundance: NA
j_gene: TRBJ2-5
d_gene: TRBD2
v_gene: TRBV5-6

CDR3nt: TGCGCCAGCAGTGAGGGCCTAGCGGGGACCCCCGGTGTGCAGTATTTT
CDR3aa: CASSEGLAGTPGVQYF
abundance: NA
j_gene: TRBJ2-3
d_gene: TRBD2
v_gene: TRBV10-1

CDR3nt: TGTGCCAGTACCTCCTGGGGGGAAAGAGAAGCTTTCTTT
CDR3aa: CASTSWGEREAFF
abundance: NA
j_gene: TRBJ1-1
d_gene: NA
v_gene: TRBV19

CDR3nt: TGTGCCAGCAGTGGTTCGGACAGGGTACCCTATAATTCACCCCTCCACTTT
CDR3aa: CASSGSDRVPYNSPLHF
abundance: NA
j_gene: TRBJ1-6
d_gene: TRBD1
v_gene: TRBV6-1

CDR3nt: TGTGCCAGCAGTTATGGGACATGGGTGAACACTGAAGCTTTCTTT
CDR3aa: CASSYGTWVNTEAFF
abundance: NA
j_gene: TRBJ1-1
d_gene: NA
v_gene: TRBV6-5

CDR3nt: TGTGCCAGCAGTCATAGCCCAAGAACTAGTACCGGGGAGCTGTTTTTT
CDR3aa: CASSHSPRTSTGELFF
abundance: NA
j_gene: TRBJ2-2
d_gene: NA
v_gene: TRBV6-4

CDR3nt: TGTGCCAGCAGTGAATATTACGGTCGGAACACTGAAGCTTTCTTT
CDR3aa: CASSEYYGRNTEAFF
abundance: NA
j_gene: TRBJ1-1
d_gene: NA
v_gene: TRBV25-1

CDR3nt: TGTGCCAGCAGTTACCTCTACGAGCAGTACTTC
CDR3aa: CASSYLYEQYF
abundance: once
j_gene: TRBJ2-7
d_gene: NA
v_gene: TRBV6-5

CDR3nt: TGCAGCGTTGGATGGGGGCTGGGCGGGGGGGTGTACACCGGGGAGCTGTTTTTT
CDR3aa: CSVGWGLGGGVYTGELFF
abundance: NA
j_gene: TRBJ2-2
d_gene: TRBD2
v_gene: TRBV29-1

CDR3nt: TGTGCCTGGAAAACATCGACGACACTTGCAGCCTATAATTCACCCCTCCACTTT
CDR3aa: CAWKTSTTLAAYNSPLHF
abundance: NA
j_gene: TRBJ1-6
d_gene: NA
v_gene: TRBV30

CDR3nt: TGCGCCAGCAGTCGGACCGGGACAGGGAGGCGAGGAGTTAAATCACCCCTCCACTTT
CDR3aa: CASSRTGTGRRGVKSPLHF
abundance: NA
j_gene: TRBJ1-6
d_gene: TRBD1
v_gene: TRBV5-1

CDR3nt: TGTGCCAGTAGCCCCTCACAGACTAGGGGTAACAATGAGCAGTTCTTC
CDR3aa: CASSPSQTRGNNEQFF
abundance: once
j_gene: TRBJ2-1
d_gene: NA
v_gene: TRBV19

CDR3nt: NA
CDR3aa: CASSLRRAGTGLYGYTF
abundance: NA
j_gene: TRBJ1-2
d_gene: NA
v_gene: TRBV7-2

CDR3nt: TGCGCCAGCAGCTTGGGCGCGGATAATCAGCCCCAGCATTTT
CDR3aa: CASSLGADNQPQHF
abundance: NA
j_gene: TRBJ1-5
d_gene: NA
v_gene: TRBV5-1

CDR3nt: TGTGCCAGCAGCTTGAGGGACACCATAAATCAGCCCCAGCATTTT
CDR3aa: CASSLRDTINQPQHF
abundance: NA
j_gene: TRBJ1-5
d_gene: NA
v_gene: TRBV5-6

CDR3nt: TGTGCCAGCAGGGAGGACAGGGGGACCTATGGCTACACCTTC
CDR3aa: CASREDRGTYGYTF
abundance: NA
j_gene: TRBJ1-2
d_gene: TRBD1
v_gene: TRBV6-1

CDR3nt: TGTGCCAGCAGCCCCAGAGGGGGCCCTAACTATGGCTACACCTTC
CDR3aa: CASSPRGGPNYGYTF
abundance: NA
j_gene: TRBJ1-2
d_gene: TRBD1
v_gene: TRBV9

CDR3nt: TGTGCCAGCAGTAGCCCTAAGAACACCGGGGAGCTGTTTTTT
CDR3aa: CASSSPKNTGELFF
abundance: once
j_gene: TRBJ2-2
d_gene: NA
v_gene: TRBV25-1

CDR3nt: TGTGCCAGTAGCCTGTGGCAGGGTTCAGGAACGTACACTGAAGCTTTCTTT
CDR3aa: CASSLWQGSGTYTEAFF
abundance: NA
j_gene: TRBJ1-1
d_gene: NA
v_gene: TRBV19